Listed here are 30 T cell receptor beta chains from one sample, sequenced in a study of blood T cell repertoires in COVID-19 (dated by TCRdb to 2019 to 2021). Libraries were prepared through the immunoSEQ multiplex PCR assay. What TCRdb holds here is the immuneACCESS table cut down to in-frame rearrangements. Part of the clones is not present; checked against another copy, under half of the missing clones reflect an unresolved V gene, and the others are unexplained. This sample is represented by around 160,000 clones; roughly 81% of them were singletons. The ten largest clones capture more than 7% of the sample. The sequenced sample consisted of peripheral blood. The receptor source for this set is a human donor with acute or convalescent COVID-19. The donor label of this sample is uncertain.

The chain combines TRBV7-8 with TRBJ1-1, with D possibly matching TRBD1 (6 bases). CDR3 length: 14 residues. CDR1 is SGHVS, CDR2 FQNEAQ, per germline. Trimming stripped 2 bases from V and 8 bases from J, with 15 bases between. The CDR3 region has the DNA TGTGCCAGCAGCTTACCAGGGGTATTCGGGGAAGCTTTCTTT. Its translation: CASSLPGVFGEAFF.

The chain uses TRBV24-1 and TRBJ2-3, with 9 bases that match TRBD2. From germline, CDR1 is KGHDR and CDR2 SFDVKD. V was pared by 3 bases and J by 5 bases, with 8 bases of the junction left unmatched. The CDR3 loop spans 16 amino acids. The CDR3 here is CATSDPTPAGGDTQYF. CDR3 nucleotides: TGTGCCACCAGTGATCCCACGCCAGCGGGGGGAGATACGCAGTATTTT.

The chain joins TRBV30 to TRBJ1-1, with a weak D call TRBD1 (5 bases). The V and J ends lost 3 bases and 0 bases respectively, with 11 bases between them. Germline-derived CDR1 and CDR2 are GTSNPN and SVGIG (reference sequence). The CDR3 spans 14 residues. CDR3 nucleotide sequence: TGTGCCTGGAGAGGGGACTCAATGAACACTGAAGCTTTCTTT. Translated, it gives CAWRGDSMNTEAFF.

Concerning this clone: Other nucleotide sequences in the sample specify the same CDR3. In DNA form, the CDR3 reads TGCGCCAGCAGCTTTGGGCAGGGGGCGCGGAATGAGCAGTTCTTC. Translation: CASSFGQGARNEQFF. The V gene is TRBV5-1, the J gene TRBJ2-1; 8 nucleotides line up with TRBD1. The CDR3 contains 15 residues. V lost 2 bases, J lost 7 bases, and 8 bases stayed unmatched. Germline V CDR1 and CDR2: SGHRS, YFSETQ.

The J gene is TRBJ2-6, the V gene TRBV6-2 or TRBV6-3; D is perhaps TRBD2 (5 bases). Trimming removed 3 bases at V and 1 base at J, with 19 bases between. CDR1 and CDR2 from the germline V gene are MNHEY and SVGEGT. The CDR3 sequence is 19 residues long. CDR3 in DNA: TGTGCCAGCAGTTATCGAGCAGGAGGAGGCCGGTCTGGGGCCAACGTCCTGACTTTC. It is translated as CASSYRAGGGRSGANVLTF.

The gene calls are TRBV5-4 and TRBJ2-7, with D unresolved. Trimming cost V 1 base and J 4 bases, with 12 bases left between them. Germline values: CDR1 SGHNT, CDR2 YYREEE (reference sequence). CDR3 length: 14 amino acids. CDR3 in DNA: TGTGCCAGCAGCTTGAGTCCAGGTGATTACGAGCAGTACTTC. Translation gives CASSLSPGDYEQYF.

The chain employs TRBV3-1 (or the pseudogene TRBV3-2) and TRBJ1-1, with a tentative D call TRBD1 (6 bases). V was clipped by 5 bases and J by 6 bases, with 7 bases between them. CDR1 and CDR2 from the germline V gene are LGHDT and YNNKEL (reference sequence). This CDR3 is 11 amino acids long. CDR3 amino acids: CASSSGAEAFF. Here the CDR3 DNA reads TGTGCCAGCAGCTCAGGGGCTGAAGCTTTCTTT.

J is TRBJ2-1 and V is TRBV7-9; no firm D call. Trimming pared 5 bases from V and 5 bases from J, leaving 16 bases between. Germline assignment: CDR1 SEHNR and CDR2 FQNEAQ (reference sequence). The CDR3 runs 15 residues. The CDR3 bases are TGTGCCAGCAGCCTCTATCGAGACAACCACAATGAGCAGTTCTTC. Translating it yields CASSLYRDNHNEQFF.

Here the CDR3 DNA reads TGTGCCAGCAGTGTTCTCACAGATACGCAGTATTTT. Its translation is CASSVLTDTQYF. The chain employs TRBV2 and TRBJ2-3; D call uncertain. Trimming shortened V by 4 bases and J by 2 bases, and 4 bases separated the two germline ends. CDR3 size: 12 residues. Germline V lookup: CDR1 SNHLY, CDR2 FYNNEI.

The genes are TRBV5-4 and TRBJ2-2; 7 positions match TRBD1. This CDR3 region has 18 residues. Germline values: CDR1 SGHNT, CDR2 YYREEE (reference sequence). The V segment lost 0 bases and the J segment 1 base; nucleotides outside the gene matches: 9. The CDR3 DNA is TGTGCCAGCAGCTTGGTTCAGGGTAGGGGGCTGAACACCGGGGAGCTGTTTTTT. Protein: CASSLVQGRGLNTGELFF.

This clone was detected once. The V call is TRBV7-9, the J call TRBJ2-2; D may be TRBD1 (6 bases). CDR1 is SEHNR, CDR2 FQNEAQ, per germline (reference sequence). The CDR3 is 13 residues long. V was shortened by 4 bases and J by 5 bases, with 8 bases between the two germline ends. The CDR3 protein is CASSSDRTGELFF. CDR3 coding DNA: TGTGCCAGCAGCTCCGACAGGACCGGGGAGCTGTTTTTT.

This clone was detected only once. The genes are TRBV14 and TRBJ1-3; D is ambiguous. This CDR3 comprises 12 residues. Germline loops: CDR1 SGHDN, CDR2 FVKESK. With 4 bases removed from V and 4 bases from J, the gap between germline ends came to 5 bases. CDR3 sequence reads: CASSPTGNTIYF. For the CDR3, the DNA is TGTGCCAGCAGCCCTACGGGAAACACCATATATTTT.

The rearrangement uses TRBV10-2 and TRBJ1-5, with D unresolved. Looked up from germline, CDR1 is WSHSY and CDR2 is SAAADI. Trimming pared 6 bases from V and 5 bases from J, leaving 8 bases between. The CDR3 is 12 amino acids. In DNA form, the CDR3 reads TGCGCCAGCAGCTTTTTAGATCAGCCCCAGCATTTT. Amino acid sequence: CASSFLDQPQHF.

The J gene is TRBJ1-5, the V gene TRBV19, with a possible D match to TRBD1 (6 bases). V was trimmed by 2 bases and J by 4 bases, leaving 30 bases between them. The CDR3 consists of 21 residues. Germline V gene lookup returns CDR1 LNHDA and CDR2 SQIVND (reference sequence). As DNA, the CDR3 is TGTGCCAGTAGTATAAGAGGCGGGCATCGAACGTTCAGGGGAATAAATCAGCCCCAGCATTTT. Its translation: CASSIRGGHRTFRGINQPQHF.

The chain uses TRBV4-1 and TRBJ1-1, with TRBD1 matching over 9 bases. The V gene's germline CDR1 is MGHRA and CDR2 YSYEKL. This CDR3 spans 17 amino acids. V was pared by 3 bases and J by 5 bases, with 13 bases of the junction left unmatched. This CDR3 is CASSHILQGAEKTEAFF. DNA for the CDR3: TGCGCCAGCAGCCACATTCTACAGGGGGCGGAGAAGACTGAAGCTTTCTTT.

This chain connects TRBV3-1 (or the pseudogene TRBV3-2) to TRBJ2-1, with D possibly being TRBD2 (5 bases). Trimming took 0 bases from V and 3 from J, leaving 18 bases between them. Germline V gene sequence: CDR1 LGHDT, CDR2 YNNKEL (reference sequence). The CDR3 extends over 18 amino acids. This CDR3 is CASSQDPGLNTYYNEQFF. CDR3 coding DNA: TGTGCCAGCAGCCAAGATCCTGGACTCAACACTTACTACAATGAGCAGTTCTTC.

Regarding this clone: The junction departs from germline at one end; a sequencing error may be responsible. V gene TRBV7-6 combines with J gene TRBJ2-5; the D gene is possibly TRBD2 (6 bases). The CDR3 covers 13 residues. CDR1 and CDR2 (germline): SGHVS, FNYEAQ. Here the CDR3 reads CASNLVGGKAQYF. The CDR3 DNA follows: TGTGCCAGCAACTTAGTTGGAGGGAAGGCCCAGTACTTC.

This chain links TRBV18 with TRBJ2-2; TRBD1 might be the D (5 bases). The CDR3 sequence is 15 residues long. V was trimmed by 5 bases and J by 5 bases, leaving 15 bases between them. Looked up from germline, CDR1 is KGHSH and CDR2 is LQKENI. CDR3 amino acids: CASSAAGKKTGELFF. The CDR3, as DNA: TGTGCCAGCTCAGCGGCAGGGAAGAAAACCGGGGAGCTGTTTTTT.

This chain joins TRBV18 and TRBJ1-1; tentatively, D is TRBD1 (6 bases). Looked up from germline, CDR1 is KGHSH and CDR2 is LQKENI. V was cut by 6 bases and J by 4 bases, with 12 bases left in between. This CDR3 contains 13 residues. This chain's CDR3 is CASSSGGGTEAFF. The CDR3 DNA sequence: TGTGCCAGCTCGTCGGGAGGGGGCACTGAAGCTTTCTTT. Supplemented by reference TRBV18 and TRBJ1-1, the full variable domain reads NAGVMQNPRHLVRRRGQEARLRCSPMKGHSHVYWYRQLPEEGLKFMVYLQKENIIDESGMPKERFSAEFPKEGPSILRIQQVVRGDSAAYFCASSSGGGTEAFFGQGTRLTVV.

CDR3 bases: TGTGCCAGTATTAGGTCGGAGACCACTGAAGCTTTCTTT. Its protein product is CASIRSETTEAFF. V usage is TRBV19 and J usage is TRBJ1-1, with D unresolved. The CDR3 sequence is 13 residues long. Germline CDR1 and CDR2: LNHDA and SQIVND (reference sequence). V was trimmed by 7 bases and J by 4 bases, leaving 13 bases between them. The full variable domain, its missing parts supplied by reference TRBV19 and TRBJ1-1, is DGGITQSPKYLFRKEGQNVTLSCEQNLNHDAMYWYRQDPGQGLRLIYYSQIVNDFQKGDIAEGYSVSREKKESFPLTVTSAQKNPTAFYLCASIRSETTEAFFGQGTRLTVV.

The chain employs TRBV19 and TRBJ1-6; a weak D match, TRBD1 (5 bases). This CDR3 region has 16 residues. V lost 3 bases, J lost 8 bases, and 17 bases lay in between. The V gene's germline CDR1 is LNHDA and CDR2 SQIVND (reference sequence). The CDR3 DNA follows: TGTGCCAGTAGTATTACAGGTGGCATTGGTGATTCACCCCTCCACTTT. Translated, it gives CASSITGGIGDSPLHF.

V gene TRBV9 combines with J gene TRBJ2-3; 12 bases line up with TRBD2. This CDR3 is 16 amino acids long. Germline V lookup: CDR1 SGDLS, CDR2 YYNGEE. The V and J ends lost 4 bases and 5 bases, in that order; junction bases with no gene match: 8. The CDR3 here is CASSTWTSGEEDTQYF. CDR3 nucleotide sequence: TGTGCCAGCAGCACTTGGACTAGCGGGGAGGAAGATACGCAGTATTTT.

CDR3 sequence (DNA): TGTGCCAGCAGCCCACCAGGGGCCAACACCGGGGAGCTGTTTTTT. Amino acids: CASSPPGANTGELFF. This chain joins TRBV7-3 and TRBJ2-2; weak D call: TRBD1 (6 bases). The V and J ends lost 5 bases and 2 bases respectively, with 12 bases between them. From germline, CDR1 is SGHTA and CDR2 FQGTGA. The length of the CDR3 is 15 residues.

V usage is TRBV6-2 or TRBV6-3 and J usage is TRBJ1-5, with D possibly TRBD1 on 6 matching bases. Germline CDR1 reads MNHEY; CDR2 reads SVGEGT. Trimming pared 4 bases from V and 2 bases from J, leaving 12 bases between. The CDR3 has 15 residues. The CDR3 is CASSSEGGGNQPQHF. The CDR3 bases are TGTGCCAGCAGTTCGGAGGGGGGGGGCAATCAGCCCCAGCATTTT.

The chain recombines TRBV7-9 with TRBJ1-1; tentatively, D is TRBD1 (6 bases). V lost 1 base and J lost 6, with 15 bases in between. The CDR3 consists of 15 residues. Germline V gives CDR1 SEHNR, CDR2 FQNEAQ (reference sequence). The DNA of the CDR3 is TGTGCCAGCAGCTTAGAATATCAGGGGCGGCCTGAAGCTTTCTTT. It yields the protein CASSLEYQGRPEAFF.

The chain joins TRBV7-2 to TRBJ1-5; D is ambiguous. Between the trimmed V and J ends, which lost 3 bases and 6 bases, there was a span of 12 bases. The germline V gene encodes CDR1 SGHTA and CDR2 FQGNSA. This CDR3 comprises 14 residues. The CDR3, as DNA: TGTGCCAGCAGCTTGTCAATGTACGGTCAGCCCCAGCATTTT. It specifies CASSLSMYGQPQHF.

The rearrangement joins TRBV12-3 or TRBV12-4 to TRBJ1-2; D perhaps matches TRBD1 (5 bases). CDR3 length equals 13 residues. V lost 1 base and J 4 bases, leaving 7 bases between the germline ends. CDR3 in amino acids: CASSLGRVYGYTF. The CDR3, as DNA: TGTGCCAGCAGTTTAGGCAGGGTCTATGGCTACACCTTC.

The rearrangement uses TRBV3-1 (or the pseudogene TRBV3-2) and TRBJ2-1; a possible D gene is TRBD1 (6 bases). This CDR3 spans 14 amino acids. Germline V gives CDR1 LGHDT, CDR2 YNNKEL (reference sequence). V was trimmed by 3 bases and J by 4 bases, leaving 10 bases between them. The CDR3 is CASSHAGAYNEQFF. The CDR3 DNA follows: TGTGCCAGCAGCCACGCAGGGGCTTACAATGAGCAGTTCTTC.

The gene calls are TRBV3-1 (or the pseudogene TRBV3-2) and TRBJ2-7; 9 bases map to TRBD2. V gave up 1 base and J gave up 2 bases; unmatched junction bases: 6. Germline-derived CDR1 and CDR2 are LGHDT and YNNKEL (reference sequence). The CDR3 runs to 16 residues. The CDR3 nucleotides read TGTGCCAGCAGCCAAGCGAGCGGGGGGTCCGCCTACGAGCAGTACTTC. This gives the protein CASSQASGGSAYEQYF.

This chain joins TRBV3-1 (or the pseudogene TRBV3-2) and TRBJ1-1, with no clear D. The CDR3 contains 13 residues. Looked up from germline, CDR1 is LGHDT and CDR2 is YNNKEL (reference sequence). Deletions cut 4 bases from V and 4 bases from J, with 10 bases between. This CDR3 reads CASSPGTLTEAFF. The CDR3 region has the DNA TGTGCCAGCAGCCCCGGTACCCTCACTGAAGCTTTCTTT.